This is a list of T cell receptor beta chains from one sample in a study of control samples from healthy donors and cancer patients. TCRdb keeps only in-frame clones here, not all; method: immunoSEQ multiplex PCR. The sample has about 130,000 clones, approximately 92% seen once; the top ten hold about 2.2%. The sequenced sample was blood. Receptors originate from a woman between 50 and 59 years old in good health. CDR3s include the opening cysteine and the closing phenylalanine or tryptophan. The D gene is left open where the match is weak. Part of the rows lack a size; the others show once, few, many or a class for expanded clones.

V	size	J	D	DNA	CDR3
TRBV27	NA	TRBJ2-2	TRBD2	TGTGCCAGCAGCCAGCGTACTAGCGGCGCGAACACCGGGGAGCTGTTTTTT	CASSQRTSGANTGELFF
TRBV27	NA	TRBJ1-1	NA	TGTGCCAGCAGTTTGTCAACAGGGTCGGGCACTGAAGCTTTCTTT	CASSLSTGSGTEAFF
TRBV28	NA	TRBJ1-1	TRBD1	TGTGCCAGCAGTTCGGGACAGGGGGCTCGGAACACTGAAGCTTTCTTT	CASSSGQGARNTEAFF
TRBV18	NA	TRBJ2-1	NA	TGTGCCAGCTCACCTGGGGCTGAGCAGTTCTTC	CASSPGAEQFF
TRBV2	NA	TRBJ1-1	NA	TGTGCCAGCAGTGAATGGGGGGCGGTGAACACTGAAGCTTTCTTT	CASSEWGAVNTEAFF
TRBV19	NA	TRBJ1-5	NA	TGTGCCAGTAGTACGAGACAGGTTGCGAGCAATCAGCCCCAGCATTTT	CASSTRQVASNQPQHF
TRBV12-5	NA	TRBJ2-5	TRBD2	TGTGCTATCGGGAGCGGGATTAGCGAGTACCAAGAGACCCAGTACTTC	CAIGSGISEYQETQYF
TRBV2	NA	TRBJ2-5	TRBD2	TGTGCCAGCTTGACATTCTTAAGCGGGAGGGCCTCGGGTCGGGAGACCCAGTACTTC	CASLTFLSGRASGRETQYF
TRBV30	NA	TRBJ1-5	NA	TGTGCCTTACAGGTTAGCAATCAGCCCCAGCATTTT	CALQVSNQPQHF
TRBV3-1/TRBV3-2	NA	TRBJ1-5	NA	TGTGCCAGCAGCCAAGCGTCGGGGAGCAATCAGCCCCAGCATTTT	CASSQASGSNQPQHF
TRBV28	once	TRBJ1-1	NA	TGTGCCAGCATCTTGGGGACTGAAGCTTTCTTT	CASILGTEAFF
TRBV19	NA	TRBJ2-2	NA	TGTGCCAGTAAACCGTTGGAGGGGGGCACCGGGGAGCTGTTTTTT	CASKPLEGGTGELFF
TRBV5-4	NA	TRBJ1-2	NA	TGTGCCAGCAGCTTTGCCCCGGCAGCCTACTATGGCTACACCTTC	CASSFAPAAYYGYTF
TRBV5-4	NA	TRBJ2-7	TRBD1	TGTGCCAGCAGCTTGGACAGGGGCCCCTACGAGCAGTACTTC	CASSLDRGPYEQYF
TRBV19	NA	TRBJ1-1	TRBD1	TGTGCCAGTAGCAAGGGACAGGTGAACACTGAAGCTTTCTTT	CASSKGQVNTEAFF
TRBV27	NA	TRBJ2-1	NA	TGTGCCAGCAGGGCAAGGGACCTCACCGGCCGTCGCAATGAGCAGTTCTTC	CASRARDLTGRRNEQFF
TRBV10-3	NA	TRBJ1-1	TRBD1	TGTGCCATCAACGGACAGGGGGCGGGGGGGGCTTTCTTT	CAINGQGAGGAFF
TRBV28	NA	TRBJ1-2	NA	TGTGCCAGCAGTTTGATCGCTCTTAACTATGGCTACACCTTC	CASSLIALNYGYTF
TRBV5-4	few	TRBJ2-7	NA	TGTGCCAGCAGCTCTACCGGGAAGACCTACGAGCAGTACTTC	CASSSTGKTYEQYF
TRBV2	NA	TRBJ2-2	NA	TGTGCCAGCAGCAGGGAATTAGTTAGTACCGGGGAGCTGTTTTTT	CASSRELVSTGELFF
TRBV6-4	medium-sized	TRBJ2-2	NA	TGTGCCAGCAGTGAGCGGGGGCAAAACACCGGGGAGCTGTTTTTT	CASSERGQNTGELFF
TRBV4-2	NA	TRBJ1-1	NA	TGTGCCAGCAGCCACAGAGGGGGGGACACTGAAGCTTTCTTT	CASSHRGGDTEAFF
TRBV27	NA	TRBJ2-7	NA	TGTGCCAGCAGTTTAGGGGCTAGCCCATCCTACGAGCAGTACTTC	CASSLGASPSYEQYF
TRBV5-1	NA	TRBJ1-2	NA	TGCGCCAGCAGCCCAGAGACAGGATATGGCTACACCTTC	CASSPETGYGYTF
TRBV28	NA	TRBJ2-3	NA	TGTGCCAGCAGGTCACAGCGGAACACAGATACGCAGTATTTT	CASRSQRNTDTQYF
TRBV5-1	NA	TRBJ1-3	NA	TGCGCCAGCAGGCCTGGCTCCTCTGGAAACACCATATATTTT	CASRPGSSGNTIYF
TRBV27	NA	TRBJ1-2	NA	TGTGCCAGCACCCCGAGCCCCGCAGGGAACTATGGCTACACCTTC	CASTPSPAGNYGYTF
TRBV6-1	NA	TRBJ2-3	NA	TGTGCCAGCAGTGGTTCTAGGGGGGGAATACGGGGTAGCACAGATACGCAGTATTTT	CASSGSRGGIRGSTDTQYF
TRBV24-1	NA	TRBJ1-5	NA	TGTGCCACCGCTAGGGGCAATCAGCCCCAGCATTTT	CATARGNQPQHF
TRBV10-3	NA	TRBJ2-7	TRBD1	TGTGCCATCAGTTCTGGGACCGGGACAGGGAGATACGAGCAGTACTTC	CAISSGTGTGRYEQYF
TRBV10-3	NA	TRBJ1-5	TRBD1	TGTGCCATCAATTGGGACAGGGGTCAGCCCCAGCATTTT	CAINWDRGQPQHF
TRBV6-4	few	TRBJ2-3	NA	TGTGCCAGCAGTGACTCGAGACAAGCGGTAGATACGCAGTATTTT	CASSDSRQAVDTQYF
TRBV2	NA	TRBJ2-3	TRBD2	TGTGCCAGCAGTGTGCTAGCGGGCACAGATACGCAGTATTTT	CASSVLAGTDTQYF
TRBV5-4	NA	TRBJ1-5	NA	TGTGCCAGCAGCTTGGGCGGGGTTAATCAGCCCCAGCATTTT	CASSLGGVNQPQHF
TRBV27	NA	TRBJ1-6	NA	TGTGCCAGCAGTGAGGCCCGGGGTTCACCCCTCCACTTT	CASSEARGSPLHF